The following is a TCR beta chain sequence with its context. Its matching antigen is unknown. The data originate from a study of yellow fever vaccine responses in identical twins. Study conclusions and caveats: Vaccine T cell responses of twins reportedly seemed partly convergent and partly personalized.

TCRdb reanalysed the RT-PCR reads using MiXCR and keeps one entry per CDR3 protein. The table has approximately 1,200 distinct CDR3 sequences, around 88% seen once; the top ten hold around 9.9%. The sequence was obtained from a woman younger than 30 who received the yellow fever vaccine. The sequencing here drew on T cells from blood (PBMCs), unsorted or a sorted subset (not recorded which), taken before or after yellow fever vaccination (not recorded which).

The CDR3 nucleotides read TGTGCCAGCAGTCCCACAGGGTACAATGAGCAGTTCTTC. It codes for CASSPTGYNEQFF. The rearrangement links TRBV28 to TRBJ2-1; D is possibly TRBD1 (6 bases). V lost 5 bases and J 4 bases, leaving 9 bases between the germline ends. CDR1 is MDHEN and CDR2 is SYDVKM in the germline V gene. This CDR3 is built from 13 residues. Variable domain in full (rest from reference TRBV28 and TRBJ2-1): DVKVTQSSRYLVKRTGEKVFLECVQDMDHENMFWYRQDPGLGLRLIYFSYDVKMKEKGDIPEGYSVSREKKERFSLILESASTNQTSMYLCASSPTGYNEQFFGPGTRLTVL.